The 26 T cell receptor beta chains in this list originate from one sample, sequenced in a study of cytomegalovirus exposure and HLA in healthy donors. The PCR had 60 Vbeta and 13 Jbeta primers. Profiling relied on immunoSEQ multiplex PCR, and the TCRdb table lists in-frame clones only, not all of them. The sample yields about 150,000 clones, roughly 70% seen once. The material sequenced was PBMCs. The receptor set was obtained from a man aged 30 to 39 in good health and CMV-seronegative.

This clone was seen only once. The chain uses TRBV20-1 and TRBJ1-2; TRBD1 matches 8 bases. CDR3 length: 11 amino acids. Losses at the gene ends were 3 bases for V and 10 bases for J; bases not matched to a gene: 4. CDR1 is DFQATT, CDR2 SNEGSKA, per germline (reference sequence). The CDR3 nucleotides read TGCAGTGCTAGGGACAGGGACGACTACACCTTC. It translates to CSARDRDDYTF.

The chain carries TRBV10-1 and TRBJ1-4; D is undetermined. V lost 0 bases, J lost 7 bases, and 6 bases lay in between. This CDR3 comprises 13 residues. From germline, CDR1 is WNHNN and CDR2 SYGVQD (reference sequence). CDR3 loop: CASSESSFEKLFF. The CDR3 region has the DNA TGCGCCAGCAGTGAGTCTTCCTTTGAAAAACTGTTTTTT.

This chain uses TRBV5-5 with TRBJ2-7; a possible D gene is TRBD1 (6 bases). Germline-derived CDR1 and CDR2 are SGHKS and YYEKEE (reference sequence). The CDR3 loop spans 14 amino acids. V was trimmed by 2 bases and J by 6 bases, leaving 15 bases between them. The CDR3 loop reads CASSFLAGESEQYF. The CDR3 DNA reads as TGTGCCAGCAGCTTTTTGGCAGGGGAAAGCGAGCAGTACTTC.

The rearrangement links TRBV21-1 to TRBJ2-7; the DNA was not used to check the table's D call, TRBD1. TRBV21-1 corresponds to a pseudogene. The CDR3 runs to 16 residues. The CDR3 here is CASSNAPRRPPYEQYF. CDR3 sequence (DNA): TGTGCCAGCAGCAACGCACCCAGGCGTCCCCCTTACGAGCAGTACTTC.

The chain has TRBV28 and TRBJ2-7, with 7 bases identical to TRBD1. Unmatched junction bases numbered 6, after V lost 5 bases and J lost 2 bases. Germline V gives CDR1 MDHEN, CDR2 SYDVKM. The CDR3 runs 14 residues. The CDR3 is CASSAYRGPYEQYF. CDR3 sequence (DNA): TGTGCCAGCAGTGCCTACAGGGGCCCCTACGAGCAGTACTTC. Looking up the rest from reference TRBV28 and TRBJ2-7 gives the full variable domain: DVKVTQSSRYLVKRTGEKVFLECVQDMDHENMFWYRQDPGLGLRLIYFSYDVKMKEKGDIPEGYSVSREKKERFSLILESASTNQTSMYLCASSAYRGPYEQYFGPGTRLTVT.

The chain has TRBV19 and TRBJ2-1, with TRBD1 matching 10 bases. CDR1 is LNHDA and CDR2 is SQIVND in the germline V gene (reference sequence). The CDR3 is 16 residues long. The trim removed 1 base at V and 8 bases at J, leaving 8 bases unmatched. As DNA, the CDR3 is TGTGCCAGTAGTATAGCGGCGGGACAGGGGATCCATGAGCAGTTCTTC. Residues: CASSIAAGQGIHEQFF.

This chain connects TRBV11-3 to TRBJ1-1; 7 nucleotides agree with TRBD1. This CDR3 region has 14 residues. Germline V gene lookup returns CDR1 SGHNT and CDR2 YENEEA. The trim removed 1 base at V and 3 bases at J, leaving 2 bases unmatched. The CDR3 DNA follows: TGTGCCAGCAGCTTAGTAGGGGGCGACACTGAAGCTTTCTTT. This encodes CASSLVGGDTEAFF.

This clone appeared once. The chain carries TRBV5-1 and TRBJ2-5; 7 nucleotides line up with TRBD1. Germline trimming cut 0 bases from V and 6 bases from J; bases unmatched to any gene: 2. The germline gives CDR1 SGHRS, CDR2 YFSETQ. This CDR3 comprises 13 residues. CDR3 in amino acids: CASSLGQGQTQYF. Written as DNA, the CDR3 is TGCGCCAGCAGCTTGGGACAGGGCCAGACCCAGTACTTC. The full variable domain, rest sourced from reference TRBV5-1 and TRBJ2-5, is KAGVTQTPRYLIKTRGQQVTLSCSPISGHRSVSWYQQTPGQGLQFLFEYFSETQRNKGNFPGRFSGRQFSNSRSEMNVSTLELGDSALYLCASSLGQGQTQYFGPGTRLLVL.

The chain carries TRBV27 and TRBJ2-7, with a tentative D call TRBD2 (6 bases). Germline loops: CDR1 MNHEY, CDR2 SMNVEV (reference sequence). The CDR3 sequence is 15 residues long. V lost 6 bases and J lost 5, with 20 bases in between. The chain's CDR3 is CASRLSETSSHEQYF. CDR3 DNA: TGTGCCAGCAGGCTATCCGAGACTAGTTCCCACGAGCAGTACTTC.

The CDR3 region has the DNA TGTGCCAGCAGTCCCGACAGGGGACTCTATGGCTACACCTTC. Its translation is CASSPDRGLYGYTF. J is TRBJ1-2 and V is TRBV6-4; the match to TRBD1 covers 8 bases. V gave up 5 bases and J gave up 4 bases; unmatched junction bases: 6. The germline CDR1 and CDR2 sequences are MRHNA and SNTAGT. The CDR3 is 14 amino acids.

J is TRBJ2-1 and V is TRBV27, with 11 nucleotides matching TRBD2. The germline gives CDR1 MNHEY, CDR2 SMNVEV (reference sequence). The CDR3 has 15 residues. Trimming at V came to 7 bases and at J to 3 bases, leaving 5 bases not matched to a gene. Written as DNA, the CDR3 is TGTGCCAGCACCCCGGGACTAGCGGACTACAATGAGCAGTTCTTC. Protein: CASTPGLADYNEQFF.

V is TRBV2 and J is TRBJ2-5, with D maybe TRBD1 (6 bases). V was shortened by 4 bases and J by 3 bases, with 9 bases between the two germline ends. This CDR3 is built from 13 residues. The germline V gene encodes CDR1 SNHLY and CDR2 FYNNEI. In DNA form, the CDR3 reads TGTGCCAGCAGTGGACAGGTAGAAGAGACCCAGTACTTC. This sequence encodes CASSGQVEETQYF.

As for this clone: One junction end does not reproduce the germline sequence, and a read error may be involved. The chain employs TRBV5-6 and TRBJ2-1; TRBD1 agrees at 10 bases. The CDR3 loop spans 12 amino acids. CDR1 SGHDT and CDR2 YYEEEE come from the germline V gene. DNA of the CDR3: TGTGCCAGCAGCTTGGGGTGGGACAGGGGCCTCTTC. This translates into CASSLGWDRGLF.

The chain combines TRBV27 with TRBJ2-1, with unresolved D. The CDR3 length is 13 residues. Germline V gene sequence: CDR1 MNHEY, CDR2 SMNVEV (reference sequence). The V gene lost 6 bases and the J gene lost 10 bases, with 16 bases spanning the gap. The CDR3 here is CASSPIDKHEQFF. Here the CDR3 DNA reads TGTGCCAGCAGCCCAATTGATAAACACGAGCAGTTCTTC.

The chain is built from TRBV7-9 and TRBJ2-1; D not resolved. This CDR3 has 13 residues. The V end was cut by 3 bases, the J end by 4 bases, with 7 bases between. Germline V gene lookup returns CDR1 SEHNR and CDR2 FQNEAQ (reference sequence). CDR3 protein: CASSFASYNEQFF. In DNA form, the CDR3 reads TGTGCCAGCAGCTTTGCGTCTTACAATGAGCAGTTCTTC.

There are a few counts of this clone. In DNA form, the CDR3 reads TGTGCCAGCAGTGAAGCGCTACAACAGGGCCAAATCTACGAGCAGTACTTC. Protein sequence: CASSEALQQGQIYEQYF. The rearrangement uses TRBV6-1 and TRBJ2-5, with D possibly matching TRBD1 (6 bases). The end of the DNA aligns better with TRBJ2-7, so the J call may be wrong. The CDR3 length is 17 residues. CDR1 is MNHNS and CDR2 is SASEGT in the germline V gene.

This clone was counted a few times. V gene TRBV7-2 combines with J gene TRBJ1-4; D unclear. The V gene lost 5 bases and the J gene lost 3 bases, with 10 bases spanning the gap. This CDR3 is 14 amino acids long. Germline CDR1 SGHTA, CDR2 FQGNSA. This chain's CDR3 is CASSRGQPNEKLFF. CDR3 bases: TGTGCCAGCAGCCGTGGGCAGCCTAATGAAAAACTGTTTTTT.

The chain carries TRBV6-5 and TRBJ1-1; maybe TRBD1 (5 bases). The CDR3 loop spans 14 amino acids. Germline lookup yields CDR1 MNHEY and CDR2 SVGAGI. Trimming pared 3 bases from V and 3 bases from J, leaving 11 bases between. CDR3 sequence (DNA): TGTGCCAGCAGTTATTGGGGAGGGGACACTGAAGCTTTCTTT. Its protein is CASSYWGGDTEAFF.

J is TRBJ2-5 and V is TRBV2; D might be TRBD2 (5 bases). This CDR3 region has 14 residues. V dropped 8 bases and J dropped 5 bases, with 18 bases sitting between them. Germline V gene lookup returns CDR1 SNHLY and CDR2 FYNNEI. CDR3 region: CASSLRARWETQYF. CDR3 DNA sequence: TGTGCCAGCTCTCTGAGGGCCCGTTGGGAGACCCAGTACTTC.

The gene calls are TRBV10-3 and TRBJ1-1; D is undetermined. This CDR3 contains 13 residues. V was cut by 11 bases and J by 2 bases, with 15 bases left in between. The germline V gene has CDR1 ENHRY and CDR2 SYGVKD. The CDR3 protein is CAVEAVGNTEAFF. For the CDR3, the DNA is TGTGCCGTAGAGGCAGTTGGTAACACTGAAGCTTTCTTT.

The chain employs TRBV6-5 and TRBJ2-5; possible D gene TRBD1, 5 bases. The CDR3 is made up of 14 amino acids. V lost 7 bases, J lost 0 bases, and 12 bases lay in between. From germline, CDR1 is MNHEY and CDR2 SVGAGI. CDR3 nucleotides: TGTGCCAGCACCAAGGACATATACCAAGAGACCCAGTACTTC. It encodes CASTKDIYQETQYF.

This clone was observed once. V and J are TRBV5-4 and TRBJ1-5; perhaps TRBD1 as D (5 bases). The CDR3 is 15 residues long. Trimming took 3 bases from V and 0 from J, leaving 10 bases between them. In germline, CDR1 is SGHNT, CDR2 YYREEE (reference sequence). The CDR3 sequence is CASSSGGYSNQPQHF. CDR3 sequence (DNA): TGTGCCAGCAGCTCGGGGGGGTATAGCAATCAGCCCCAGCATTTT.

The chain uses TRBV27 and TRBJ2-1; 13 bases map to TRBD2. Germline CDR1 reads MNHEY; CDR2 reads SMNVEV (reference sequence). The CDR3 spans 15 residues. Losses at the gene ends were 6 bases for V and 8 bases for J; bases not matched to a gene: 7. The CDR3 nucleotides are TGTGCCAGCAGACTAGCGGGGGGGCCAGGCCATGAGCAGTTCTTC. It codes for CASRLAGGPGHEQFF.

This chain joins TRBV20-1 and TRBJ1-1; D call uncertain. The CDR3 is 9 amino acids. Per germline, CDR1 DFQATT and CDR2 SNEGSKA (reference sequence). Trimming removed 8 bases from V and 5 bases from J, with 6 bases in between. CDR3 protein: CSIATEAFF. The CDR3 DNA is TGCAGTATAGCAACTGAAGCTTTCTTT.

The chain is built from TRBV10-3 and TRBJ2-7, with a tentative D call TRBD1 (5 bases). The CDR3 has 13 residues. CDR1 is ENHRY and CDR2 is SYGVKD in the germline V gene. Trimming left V 3 bases short and J 9 bases short, with 15 bases between. CDR3 amino acids: CAISDPGQGGQYF. CDR3 coding DNA: TGTGCCATCAGTGACCCTGGGCAGGGTGGGCAGTACTTC.

The rearrangement uses TRBV5-1 and TRBJ2-1; 9 bases fit TRBD2. The CDR3 contains 14 residues. Trimming at V came to 4 bases and at J to 6 bases, leaving 5 bases not matched to a gene. Germline lookup yields CDR1 SGHRS and CDR2 YFSETQ. The CDR3 nucleotides read TGCGCCAGCAGCGCGCGGGAGGGGGGCAATGAGCAGTTCTTC. Its translation is CASSAREGGNEQFF.